Listed below are T cell receptor beta chains from one sample, sequenced in a study of T cell responses to AZD1222 COVID-19 vaccine. The data were produced by immunoSEQ multiplex PCR, yet TCRdb's version contains in-frame clones alone and is incomplete. Found here are about 120,000 clones, roughly nine tenths of them singletons; the top ten hold approximately 5.9%. Sequenced material: peripheral blood, taken on day 0 of AZD1222 vaccination. Every receptor here comes from an adult in good health. The CDR3 runs from the conserved cysteine through the conserved F or W. D genes are given only for firm matches. Some rows have no size entry. The others give once, few or many, or a class for an expanded clone.

clone size: once
J gene: TRBJ1-2
D gene: -
V gene: TRBV5-4
CDR3 DNA: TGTGCCAGCAGCTTGGAAGGGAACTATGGCTACACCTTC
CDR3 protein: CASSLEGNYGYTF

clone size: -
J gene: TRBJ2-7
D gene: -
V gene: TRBV27
CDR3 DNA: TGTGCCAGCTCCAAGGTGGGGGACGAGCAGTACTTC
CDR3 protein: CASSKVGDEQYF

clone size: -
J gene: TRBJ2-2
D gene: TRBD1
V gene: TRBV9
CDR3 DNA: TGTGCCAGCAGCGTTAAGGGACAGGGGCTGTATTCCGGGGAGCTGTTTTTT
CDR3 protein: CASSVKGQGLYSGELFF

clone size: -
J gene: TRBJ1-1
D gene: -
V gene: TRBV3-1/TRBV3-2
CDR3 DNA: TGTGCCAGCAGCCGGGGGAACACTGAAGCTTTCTTT
CDR3 protein: CASSRGNTEAFF

clone size: -
J gene: TRBJ2-1
D gene: -
V gene: TRBV18
CDR3 DNA: TGTGCCAGCTCACCGGGGTACAATGAGCAGTTCTTC
CDR3 protein: CASSPGYNEQFF

clone size: -
J gene: TRBJ2-1
D gene: TRBD2
V gene: TRBV9
CDR3 DNA: TGTGCCAGCAGCGTAGTTAGCGGGAGGGGGGACAATGAGCAGTTCTTC
CDR3 protein: CASSVVSGRGDNEQFF

clone size: -
J gene: TRBJ1-1
D gene: -
V gene: TRBV18
CDR3 DNA: TGTGCCAGCTCACCTACGGGACAACTGAACACTGAAGCTTTCTTT
CDR3 protein: CASSPTGQLNTEAFF

clone size: -
J gene: TRBJ1-1
D gene: TRBD1
V gene: TRBV19
CDR3 DNA: TGTGCCAGTAGACTAGGACAGGTTGACACTGAAGCTTTCTTT
CDR3 protein: CASRLGQVDTEAFF

clone size: -
J gene: TRBJ1-1
D gene: -
V gene: TRBV9
CDR3 DNA: TGTGCCAGCAGCCCGGGCCCAAGGGAATACACTGAAGCTTTCTTT
CDR3 protein: CASSPGPREYTEAFF

clone size: few
J gene: TRBJ1-5
D gene: TRBD1
V gene: TRBV15
CDR3 DNA: TGTGCCACCAGCAGAGATGACAGGGGAAGGCCCCAGCATTTT
CDR3 protein: CATSRDDRGRPQHF